This is a list of T cell receptor beta chains from one sample in a study of glioma-infiltrating T cells after dendritic cell vaccination. Measured with immunoSEQ multiplex PCR; TCRdb has only the in-frame clones, and not every one. The sample carries 85,000 to 110,000 clones, roughly 81% recorded once. Sequencing used blood, obtained before dendritic cell vaccination. All receptors derive from a human donor with glioblastoma. Both conserved end residues are part of each CDR3. The D gene is left open where the match is weak. Size values are once, few and many counts, or a class for expanded clones, and some rows have none.

v_gene: TRBV11-3; d_gene: TRBD1; abundance: .; len: 13; j_gene: TRBJ2-3; CDR3aa: CASEDRGPDTQYF; CDR3nt: TGTGCCAGCGAAGACAGGGGCCCAGATACGCAGTATTTT
v_gene: TRBV6-5; d_gene: .; abundance: .; len: 11; j_gene: TRBJ2-5; CDR3aa: CASTREETQYF; CDR3nt: TGTGCCAGCACCCGAGAAGAGACCCAGTACTTC
v_gene: TRBV5-1; d_gene: .; abundance: .; len: 13; j_gene: TRBJ2-5; CDR3aa: CASSLPQQETQYF; CDR3nt: TGCGCCAGCAGCTTGCCACAGCAAGAGACCCAGTACTTC
v_gene: TRBV30; d_gene: TRBD1; abundance: .; len: 18; j_gene: TRBJ1-1; CDR3aa: CAWSGALGGQVTNTEAFF; CDR3nt: TGTGCCTGGAGTGGGGCCCTAGGGGGACAGGTTACCAACACTGAAGCTTTCTTT
v_gene: TRBV11-2; d_gene: TRBD2; abundance: .; len: 15; j_gene: TRBJ2-5; CDR3aa: CASSFSGGNQEAQYF; CDR3nt: TGTGCCAGCAGCTTTAGCGGGGGGAACCAAGAGGCCCAGTACTTC
v_gene: TRBV7-9; d_gene: TRBD2; abundance: .; len: 15; j_gene: TRBJ2-3; CDR3aa: CASSLLAGGGDTQYF; CDR3nt: TGTGCCAGCAGCTTACTAGCGGGGGGAGGAGATACGCAGTATTTT
v_gene: TRBV6-6; d_gene: TRBD1; abundance: .; len: 12; j_gene: TRBJ2-7; CDR3aa: CASSYRGLEQYF; CDR3nt: TGTGCCAGCAGTTACAGGGGGCTCGAGCAGTACTTC
v_gene: TRBV16; d_gene: TRBD2; abundance: .; len: 20; j_gene: TRBJ2-7; CDR3aa: CASSQTMKTSGGTSSYEQYF; CDR3nt: TGTGCCAGCAGCCAAACAATGAAGACTAGCGGGGGGACCAGCTCCTACGAGCAGTACTTC
v_gene: TRBV7-8; d_gene: TRBD1; abundance: .; len: 14; j_gene: TRBJ2-1; CDR3aa: CASSFRTGYNEQFF; CDR3nt: TGTGCCAGCAGCTTCCGGACAGGGTACAATGAGCAGTTCTTC
v_gene: TRBV7-9; d_gene: .; abundance: .; len: 16; j_gene: TRBJ2-7; CDR3aa: CASSLSMAGPEIEQYF; CDR3nt: TGTGCCAGCAGCCTCAGCATGGCGGGGCCTGAGATCGAGCAGTACTTC
v_gene: TRBV7-9; d_gene: .; abundance: .; len: 15; j_gene: TRBJ1-3; CDR3aa: CASSPTGSLGNTIYF; CDR3nt: TGTGCCAGCAGCCCTACAGGGTCTCTCGGAAACACCATATATTTT
v_gene: TRBV29-1; d_gene: TRBD2; abundance: .; len: 15; j_gene: TRBJ2-5; CDR3aa: CSVEVAGGNGETQYF; CDR3nt: TGCAGCGTTGAAGTAGCGGGGGGGAACGGGGAGACCCAGTACTTC
v_gene: TRBV5-5; d_gene: .; abundance: .; len: 17; j_gene: TRBJ1-1; CDR3aa: CASRSKSVQLMNTEAFF; CDR3nt: TGTGCCAGCAGATCTAAAAGCGTGCAGCTAATGAACACTGAAGCTTTCTTT
v_gene: TRBV6-5; d_gene: .; abundance: few; len: 15; j_gene: TRBJ1-1; CDR3aa: CASSYSFQGNTEAFF; CDR3nt: TGTGCCAGCAGTTACTCGTTCCAGGGTAACACTGAAGCTTTCTTT
v_gene: TRBV6-6; d_gene: .; abundance: medium-sized; len: 16; j_gene: TRBJ1-6; CDR3aa: CASSSNPGSYNSPLHF; CDR3nt: TGTGCCAGCAGTTCGAACCCCGGGTCGTATAATTCACCCCTCCACTTT
v_gene: TRBV5-8; d_gene: .; abundance: .; len: 16; j_gene: TRBJ1-6; CDR3aa: CASSLGGLGSNSPLHF; CDR3nt: TGTGCCAGCAGCTTGGGGGGTTTAGGGAGTAATTCACCCCTCCACTTT
v_gene: TRBV11-2; d_gene: .; abundance: .; len: 15; j_gene: TRBJ2-1; CDR3aa: CASSLDPSSYNEQFF; CDR3nt: TGTGCCAGCAGCTTAGACCCCAGCTCCTACAATGAGCAGTTCTTC
v_gene: TRBV11-2; d_gene: TRBD1; abundance: once; len: 13; j_gene: TRBJ1-3; CDR3aa: CASSPGTGSTIYF; CDR3nt: TGTGCCAGCAGTCCCGGGACAGGGTCCACCATATATTTT
v_gene: TRBV7-6; d_gene: .; abundance: .; len: 16; j_gene: TRBJ2-1; CDR3aa: CASSFRVSQGYNEQFF; CDR3nt: TGTGCCAGCAGCTTCCGGGTCTCACAGGGTTACAATGAGCAGTTCTTC
v_gene: TRBV18; d_gene: TRBD2; abundance: .; len: 15; j_gene: TRBJ2-7; CDR3aa: CASSPDSGDRYEQYF; CDR3nt: TGTGCCAGCTCACCGGATAGCGGGGACCGCTACGAGCAGTACTTC
v_gene: TRBV19; d_gene: .; abundance: .; len: 13; j_gene: TRBJ1-5; CDR3aa: CASSIGGYQPQHF; CDR3nt: TGTGCCAGTAGTATTGGAGGCTATCAGCCCCAGCATTTT
v_gene: TRBV27; d_gene: TRBD1; abundance: .; len: 14; j_gene: TRBJ2-7; CDR3aa: CASSLGQGAYEQYF; CDR3nt: TGTGCCAGCAGTTTGGGACAGGGGGCCTACGAGCAGTACTTC
v_gene: TRBV4-3; d_gene: TRBD1; abundance: .; len: 17; j_gene: TRBJ1-6; CDR3aa: CASSQVGQGADNSPLHF; CDR3nt: TGCGCCAGCAGCCAAGTCGGACAGGGGGCAGATAATTCACCCCTCCACTTT
v_gene: TRBV4-1; d_gene: .; abundance: once; len: 15; j_gene: TRBJ2-5; CDR3aa: CASSQEKGPQETQYF; CDR3nt: TGCGCCAGCAGCCAAGAAAAGGGGCCCCAGGAGACCCAGTACTTC
v_gene: TRBV7-2; d_gene: .; abundance: .; len: 13; j_gene: TRBJ2-2; CDR3aa: CASRRVWAGELFF; CDR3nt: TGTGCCAGCCGGAGGGTTTGGGCCGGGGAGCTGTTTTTT
v_gene: TRBV7-9; d_gene: .; abundance: .; len: 14; j_gene: TRBJ2-5; CDR3aa: CASSLVQGRETQYF; CDR3nt: TGTGCCAGCAGCTTAGTTCAGGGGCGAGAGACCCAGTACTTC
v_gene: TRBV6-1; d_gene: TRBD2; abundance: .; len: 18; j_gene: TRBJ2-1; CDR3aa: CASSGASGGNPPRNEQFF; CDR3nt: TGTGCCAGCAGTGGGGCTAGCGGGGGGAATCCTCCTAGGAATGAGCAGTTCTTC
v_gene: TRBV9; d_gene: .; abundance: .; len: 14; j_gene: TRBJ2-1; CDR3aa: CASSGKLVSDEQFF; CDR3nt: TGTGCCAGCAGCGGTAAACTAGTTTCCGATGAGCAGTTCTTC
v_gene: TRBV5-4; d_gene: TRBD1; abundance: .; len: 15; j_gene: TRBJ2-7; CDR3aa: CASSGAGTDSYEQYF; CDR3nt: TGTGCCAGCAGCGGGGCCGGGACAGACTCCTACGAGCAGTACTTC
v_gene: TRBV14; d_gene: TRBD1; abundance: .; len: 15; j_gene: TRBJ1-6; CDR3aa: CASTTGEAYNSPLHF; CDR3nt: TGTGCCAGTACAACAGGGGAGGCCTATAATTCACCCCTCCACTTT
v_gene: TRBV14; d_gene: .; abundance: .; len: 13; j_gene: TRBJ1-2; CDR3aa: CASSPRGSYGYTF; CDR3nt: TGTGCCAGCAGCCCCCGGGGGTCCTATGGCTACACCTTC
v_gene: TRBV28; d_gene: .; abundance: once; len: 13; j_gene: TRBJ2-7; CDR3aa: CASSWDTRYEQYF; CDR3nt: TGTGCCAGCAGTTGGGACACCCGCTACGAGCAGTACTTC
v_gene: TRBV10-3; d_gene: .; abundance: .; len: 15; j_gene: TRBJ2-7; CDR3aa: CAISDEARRLYEQYF; CDR3nt: TGTGCCATCAGTGATGAGGCCCGGAGACTCTACGAGCAGTACTTC
v_gene: TRBV10-3; d_gene: TRBD2; abundance: .; len: 16; j_gene: TRBJ2-3; CDR3aa: CAISPGTSGVTDTQYF; CDR3nt: TGTGCCATCAGCCCCGGGACTAGCGGGGTCACAGATACGCAGTATTTT
v_gene: TRBV6-1; d_gene: .; abundance: .; len: 15; j_gene: TRBJ2-7; CDR3aa: CASSVRRGSSYEQYF; CDR3nt: TGTGCCAGCAGTGTGAGGCGGGGTTCCTCCTACGAGCAGTACTTC
v_gene: TRBV15; d_gene: TRBD1; abundance: once; len: 14; j_gene: TRBJ1-5; CDR3aa: CATSRRQGGEPQHF; CDR3nt: TGTGCCACCAGCAGGAGACAGGGCGGTGAGCCCCAGCATTTT
v_gene: TRBV19; d_gene: .; abundance: .; len: 16; j_gene: TRBJ1-5; CDR3aa: CASSSWDLLGGQPQHF; CDR3nt: TGTGCCAGTAGTAGCTGGGACTTATTAGGAGGGCAGCCCCAGCATTTT
v_gene: TRBV10-3; d_gene: .; abundance: .; len: 14; j_gene: TRBJ2-5; CDR3aa: CAISPGTEQETQYF; CDR3nt: TGTGCCATCAGTCCCGGGACTGAACAAGAGACCCAGTACTTC
v_gene: TRBV4-2; d_gene: .; abundance: .; len: 12; j_gene: TRBJ2-1; CDR3aa: CASSQDQNEQFF; CDR3nt: TGTGCCAGCAGCCAAGATCAGAATGAGCAGTTCTTC
v_gene: TRBV6-1; d_gene: TRBD2; abundance: .; len: 18; j_gene: TRBJ2-3; CDR3aa: CASSEAPPASGGVYTQYF; CDR3nt: TGTGCCAGCAGTGAAGCCCCTCCCGCTAGCGGGGGGGTGTATACGCAGTATTTT
v_gene: TRBV6-5; d_gene: .; abundance: .; len: 15; j_gene: TRBJ1-2; CDR3aa: CASSYSTQSVYGYTF; CDR3nt: TGTGCCAGCAGTTACTCGACCCAGAGCGTCTATGGCTACACCTTC
v_gene: TRBV19; d_gene: .; abundance: .; len: 12; j_gene: TRBJ2-3; CDR3aa: CASSTRGDTQYF; CDR3nt: TGTGCCAGTAGTACCAGGGGAGATACGCAGTATTTT
v_gene: TRBV27; d_gene: TRBD2; abundance: .; len: 18; j_gene: TRBJ2-1; CDR3aa: CASSFLYREGSSYNEQFF; CDR3nt: TGTGCCAGCAGTTTCCTCTACCGGGAGGGAAGCTCCTACAATGAGCAGTTCTTC
v_gene: TRBV10-3; d_gene: TRBD2; abundance: .; len: 16; j_gene: TRBJ2-7; CDR3aa: CAIREPGLAGLYEQYF; CDR3nt: TGTGCCATCAGAGAACCGGGACTAGCGGGGTTGTACGAGCAGTACTTC
v_gene: TRBV30; d_gene: .; abundance: .; len: 15; j_gene: TRBJ1-5; CDR3aa: CAWSVGESRNQPQHF; CDR3nt: TGTGCCTGGAGTGTCGGGGAGTCGCGGAATCAGCCCCAGCATTTT
v_gene: TRBV5-4; d_gene: .; abundance: .; len: 13; j_gene: TRBJ2-7; CDR3aa: CASSPGQGVLQYF; CDR3nt: TGTGCCAGCAGCCCGGGACAAGGGGTCCTGCAGTACTTC
v_gene: TRBV19; d_gene: .; abundance: .; len: 14; j_gene: TRBJ1-2; CDR3aa: CASSIRSVDYGYTF; CDR3nt: TGTGCCAGTAGTATCAGGTCCGTAGACTATGGCTACACCTTC
v_gene: TRBV10-2; d_gene: .; abundance: .; len: 16; j_gene: TRBJ2-3; CDR3aa: CASSDQGVGLSYTQYF; CDR3nt: TGCGCCAGCAGTGATCAAGGGGTGGGGTTGTCGTATACGCAGTATTTT
v_gene: TRBV6-5; d_gene: .; abundance: .; len: 13; j_gene: TRBJ1-6; CDR3aa: CASSSPGQVGLHF; CDR3nt: TGTGCCAGCAGTTCGCCGGGACAAGTTGGCCTCCACTTT
v_gene: TRBV4-1; d_gene: .; abundance: .; len: 16; j_gene: TRBJ1-4; CDR3aa: CASSQEGGTTNEKLFF; CDR3nt: TGCGCCAGCAGCCAAGAGGGGGGGACTACTAATGAAAAACTGTTTTTT